These 18 T cell receptor beta chains originate from one sample sequenced in a study of CD8+ T cells in alopecia areata (dated by TCRdb to between 2017 and 2018). The sample's time point label is to be understood as: around 28 days on oral tofacitinib. This specimen's treatment or condition label, interpreted: oral pan-JAK inhibitor, 5-10 mg twice daily. Receptor libraries were prepared by the immunoSEQ multiplex PCR assay. RNA was extracted from all samples and reverse transcribed into cDNA as template for TCR sequencing. TCRdb carries this immuneACCESS record with in-frame sequences only. Its versions omit some clonotypes, under half of them owing to an unresolved V gene in the studies checked, with the rest unexplained. A total of tens of thousands of clones appear in this sample, under 70% of them only once. About 20% of the sample is held by the ten biggest clonotypes. The material sequenced was CD8+ T cells sorted from blood, taken at week 4, from a patient treated with tofacitinib. The receptor set was obtained from a human donor with alopecia areata.

The V call is TRBV7-3, the J call TRBJ2-1, with D hard to call. Germline values: CDR1 SGHTA, CDR2 FQGTGA. The CDR3 sequence is 13 residues long. Trimming cost V 0 bases and J 9 bases, with 9 bases left between them. The CDR3 nucleotides are TGTGCCAGCAGCTTAACGGGTAGGAGTGAGCAGTTCTTC. This codes for CASSLTGRSEQFF.

The chain uses TRBV4-1 and TRBJ2-3; D not certain. This CDR3 is built from 13 residues. Trimming removed 3 bases at V and 6 bases at J, with 10 bases between. The germline V gene encodes CDR1 MGHRA and CDR2 YSYEKL. The CDR3, as DNA: TGCGCCAGCAGCCAGTATGTAGGGGATACGCAGTATTTT. Translation: CASSQYVGDTQYF.

The chain is built from TRBV5-6 and TRBJ2-7; 7 nucleotides align to TRBD1. This CDR3 region has 15 residues. The ends lost 0 bases at V and 3 bases at J; junction bases unmatched: 6. CDR1 is SGHDT, CDR2 YYEEEE, per germline. CDR3 in DNA: TGTGCCAGCAGCTTGGGACAGGGAAGGGTCTACGAGCAGTACTTC. Amino acids: CASSLGQGRVYEQYF.

V is TRBV6-6 and J is TRBJ1-5; D is unresolved. V gave up 7 bases and J gave up 7 bases, with 14 bases separating them. The CDR3 spans 13 residues. The germline CDR1 and CDR2 sequences are MNHNY and SVGAGI (reference sequence). The CDR3 bases are TGTGCCAGCATCATGGACGGAGTACAGCCCCAGCATTTT. Translated, it gives CASIMDGVQPQHF.

V gene TRBV11-2 combines with J gene TRBJ2-3, with 13 nucleotides matching TRBD2. The ends lost 4 bases at V and 3 bases at J; junction bases unmatched: 10. This CDR3 comprises 18 residues. Germline values: CDR1 SGHAT, CDR2 FQNNGV. This CDR3 is CASSYPPTSGGRTDTQYF. Written as DNA, the CDR3 is TGTGCCAGCAGCTATCCGCCGACTAGCGGGGGGAGGACAGATACGCAGTATTTT. Based on the CDR3 plus reference TRBV11-2 and TRBJ2-3, the full variable domain is EAGVAQSPRYKIIEKRQSVAFWCNPISGHATLYWYQQILGQGPKLLIQFQNNGVVDDSQLPKDRFSAERLKGVDSTLKIQPAKLEDSAVYLCASSYPPTSGGRTDTQYFGPGTRLTVL.

This clone showed up just once. The gene calls are TRBV29-1 and TRBJ1-2; TRBD1 is a possible D gene (6 bases). The V and J ends lost 5 bases and 2 bases respectively, with 15 bases between them. Germline CDR1 is SQVTM and CDR2 is ANQGSEA. The CDR3 runs 14 residues. This chain's CDR3 is CSVLQGNLNYGYTF. CDR3 bases: TGCAGCGTTTTACAGGGAAATCTCAACTATGGCTACACCTTC.

The gene calls are TRBV20-1 and TRBJ2-7; D uncertain. CDR1 and CDR2 (germline): DFQATT, SNEGSKA (reference sequence). The CDR3 contains 11 residues. Trimming took off 0 bases at V and 6 bases at J, with 6 bases between the two ends. CDR3 DNA: TGCAGTGCTAGAGATGGAGTCGAGCAGTACTTC. This sequence encodes CSARDGVEQYF.

This clone was seen a handful of times. The chain carries TRBV19 and TRBJ1-1, with D unresolved. This CDR3 has 13 amino acids. CDR1 and CDR2 from the germline V gene are LNHDA and SQIVND (reference sequence). V lost 7 bases, J lost 5 bases, and 14 bases lay in between. The CDR3, as DNA: TGTGCCAGTACCTCAACTGGTTTGACTGAAGCTTTCTTT. It yields the protein CASTSTGLTEAFF.

The chain has TRBV7-2 and TRBJ1-2; D is undetermined. The CDR3 loop spans 13 amino acids. V was shortened by 6 bases and J by 4 bases, with 12 bases between the two germline ends. Germline V gives CDR1 SGHTA, CDR2 FQGNSA. CDR3 region: CASRTAGFYGYTF. The DNA for the CDR3 is TGTGCCAGCAGAACAGCAGGATTCTATGGCTACACCTTC.

This clone turned up a few times. This chain joins TRBV7-9 and TRBJ1-4; D is unresolved. The V end lost 3 bases, the J end lost 7 bases, and 12 bases lay between the germline ends. Germline V CDR1 and CDR2: SEHNR, FQNEAQ (reference sequence). The CDR3 sequence is 14 residues long. In nucleotides, the CDR3 is TGTGCCAGCAGCTTTGGGGAGATGGGTGAAAAACTGTTTTTT. It codes for CASSFGEMGEKLFF.

The chain carries TRBV13 and TRBJ2-7; D ambiguous. Trimming took 3 bases from V and 2 from J, leaving 11 bases between them. Germline lookup yields CDR1 PRHDT and CDR2 FYEKMQ (reference sequence). The CDR3 loop spans 14 amino acids. CDR3 in amino acids: CASSLSGLTYEQYF. The CDR3 coding sequence is TGTGCCAGCAGCTTGTCCGGGTTAACCTACGAGCAGTACTTC.

V is TRBV5-6 and J is TRBJ1-2, with D tentatively TRBD1 (6 bases). CDR3 size: 11 residues. Trimming stripped 6 bases from V and 6 bases from J, with 9 bases between. CDR1 is SGHDT, CDR2 YYEEEE, per germline. The CDR3: CASTRTDGYTF. The CDR3 coding sequence is TGTGCCAGCACCCGGACAGATGGCTACACCTTC.

The V gene is TRBV4-3, the J gene TRBJ2-3, with 8 positions matching TRBD2. J was trimmed by 5 bases and V by 1 base; bases with no gene match: 8. The CDR3 is 16 residues long. Germline lookup yields CDR1 LGHNA and CDR2 YSLEER. The chain's CDR3 is CASSQAAGEAEDTQYF. The CDR3 DNA reads as TGCGCCAGCAGCCAAGCAGCGGGGGAGGCAGAAGATACGCAGTATTTT.

V is TRBV19 and J is TRBJ1-2; 7 bases match TRBD1. The length of the CDR3 is 17 residues. Trimming cost V 5 bases and J 0 bases; bases outside gene matches: 12. CDR1 and CDR2 (germline): LNHDA, SQIVND (reference sequence). The CDR3 DNA sequence: TGTGCCAGTAGTTCCCGCACAGGGGCGTCAGCTAACTATGGCTACACCTTC. Translating it yields CASSSRTGASANYGYTF.

The V call is TRBV14, the J call TRBJ2-6; D ambiguous. The V end was cut by 4 bases, the J end by 0 bases, with 10 bases between. Germline V gene data show CDR1 as SGHDN and CDR2 as FVKESK. The CDR3 spans 16 residues. The CDR3 DNA follows: TGTGCCAGCAGCCTCCGGTCGAGCTCTGGGGCCAACGTCCTGACTTTC. It codes for CASSLRSSSGANVLTF. The full variable domain, in which reference TRBV14 and TRBJ2-6 provide the parts outside the CDR3, is EAGVTQFPSHSVIEKGQTVTLRCDPISGHDNLYWYRRVMGKEIKFLLHFVKESKQDESGMPNNRFLAERTGGTYSTLKVQPAELEDSGVYFCASSLRSSSGANVLTFGAGSRLTVL.

This clone occurred a few times. The chain couples TRBV11-2 to TRBJ2-5, with a weak D call TRBD1 (6 bases). The V and J ends lost 5 bases and 5 bases respectively, with 15 bases between them. The CDR3 extends over 14 amino acids. From germline, CDR1 is SGHAT and CDR2 FQNNGV. Written as DNA, the CDR3 is TGTGCCAGCAGCGACATATACAGGGAGGAGACCCAGTACTTC. Its protein is CASSDIYREETQYF.

The chain is built from TRBV7-2 and TRBJ2-7, with D perhaps TRBD2 (5 bases). Germline CDR1 is SGHTA and CDR2 is FQGNSA. The ends were cut back, 5 bases at V and 5 bases at J, with 13 bases in the middle. The CDR3 covers 13 residues. Written as DNA, the CDR3 is TGTGCCAGCAGCCCCCGAGGACTGGACGAGCAGTACTTC. This sequence encodes CASSPRGLDEQYF.

This clone showed up just a few times. This chain uses TRBV7-9 with TRBJ2-1; tentative D call: TRBD2 (7 bases). CDR1 and CDR2 (germline): SEHNR, FQNEAQ (reference sequence). V dropped 2 bases and J dropped 3 bases, with 14 bases sitting between them. The CDR3 loop spans 16 amino acids. The CDR3 loop is CASSLSSGGHYNEQFF. The CDR3 DNA is TGTGCCAGCAGCTTATCTTCGGGGGGACACTACAATGAGCAGTTCTTC.